Below are 12 T cell receptor beta chains sequenced from a single sample in a study of regulatory T cells in long-lasting Graves disease. Arm-PCR with iRepertoire HTBI primers amplified the CDR3 regions for these TCR beta libraries. A single record per CDR3 protein comes from TCRdb applying MiXCR to the multiplex PCR reads. The repertoire holds a few hundred thousand distinct CDR3 sequences, roughly 20% seen once, with around a quarter in the top ten. The time point: persistent/refractory GD, antithyroid drugs over 5 years with positive TRAb. RNA extracted from PBMCs served as the sequencing template. The sample in question was peripheral blood mononuclear cells (PBMCs), obtained when the disease was refractory, from a patient treated with antithyroid drugs. The receptor set was obtained from a woman in her forties with Graves disease.

Remarks on this clonotype: A clone one base away is much larger, so this may be a read error. V gene TRBV27 combines with J gene TRBJ2-1; perhaps TRBD2 as D (6 bases). CDR1 MNHEY and CDR2 SMNVEV come from the germline V gene (reference sequence). This CDR3 spans 15 amino acids. The CDR3 spells CASSLLPSGGNGQFF. The CDR3 region has the DNA TGTGCCAGCAGTCTCCTGCCCAGCGGAGGGAATGGGCAGTTCTTC.

V and J are TRBV12-3 or TRBV12-4 and TRBJ2-2; perhaps D is TRBD1 or TRBD2 (5 bases each). The V gene lost 7 bases and the J gene lost 7 bases, with 16 bases spanning the gap. There are 14 residues in the CDR3. The CDR3 loop is CASNHRDVGGELFF. CDR3 DNA: TGTGCCAGCAACCACCGGGACGTCGGCGGGGAGCTGTTTTTT.

The V call is TRBV2, the J call TRBJ1-4; D unresolved. V lost 11 bases to trimming and J lost 0 bases, with 10 bases between them. This CDR3 has 13 amino acids. Germline CDR1 is SNHLY and CDR2 is FYNNEI. The CDR3 here is CAVRLTTNEKLFF. CDR3 in DNA: TGTGCCGTCCGTCTTACAACTAATGAAAAACTGTTTTTT. The complete variable domain, with remaining parts taken from reference TRBV2 and TRBJ1-4, reads EPEVTQTPSHQVTQMGQEVILRCVPISNHLYFYWYRQILGQKVEFLVSFYNNEISEKSEIFDDQFSVERPDGSNFTLKIRSTKLEDSAMYFCAVRLTTNEKLFFGSGTQLSVL.

This clonotype has at least ten counts. V and J are TRBV28 and TRBJ2-2; D is perhaps TRBD2 (6 bases). The V end was cut by 6 bases, the J end by 1 base, with 12 bases between. The CDR3 runs to 15 residues. Germline lookup yields CDR1 MDHEN and CDR2 SYDVKM. This CDR3 reads CASSFRRENTGELFF. The CDR3 DNA follows: TGTGCCAGCAGCTTCAGGCGGGAGAACACCGGGGAGCTGTTTTTT.

This clonotype was found many times. The chain joins TRBV2 to TRBJ1-1, with D possibly TRBD1 on 6 matching bases. Trimming cost V 3 bases and J 0 bases, with 8 bases left between them. CDR3 length equals 14 residues. CDR1 and CDR2 from the germline V gene are SNHLY and FYNNEI. CDR3 coding DNA: TGTGCCAGCAGTGATAAGGGGGTGAACACTGAAGCTTTCTTT. It yields the protein CASSDKGVNTEAFF.

The table lists this clonotype with many counts. J is TRBJ1-5 and V is TRBV6-1; 7 bases fit TRBD1. The J segment lost 2 bases and the V segment lost 7 bases, leaving 8 bases of the junction unmatched. This CDR3 contains 15 residues. Germline assignment: CDR1 MNHNS and CDR2 SASEGT. CDR3 residues: CASNTQGIGNQPQHF. Here the CDR3 DNA reads TGTGCCAGCAATACACAGGGGATAGGCAATCAGCCCCAGCATTTT.

The chain is built from TRBV6-1 and TRBJ1-5, with TRBD1 as a possible D gene (6 bases). Germline CDR1 is MNHNS and CDR2 is SASEGT. The CDR3 extends over 14 amino acids. V shed 6 bases and J shed 1 base, with 10 bases lying between them. The DNA of the CDR3 is TGTGCCAGCAGCCAAGACAGGAGCAATCAGCCCCAGCATTTT. This encodes CASSQDRSNQPQHF.

This clonotype was seen at least ten times. V gene TRBV11-2 combines with J gene TRBJ2-5; D may be TRBD1 (5 bases). This CDR3 is 17 amino acids long. Germline CDR1 reads SGHAT; CDR2 reads FQNNGV. V gave up 2 bases and J gave up 0 bases, with 16 bases separating them. CDR3 residues: CASSLILDRLYQETQYF. CDR3 sequence (DNA): TGTGCCAGCAGCTTAATTCTTGACAGACTCTACCAAGAGACCCAGTACTTC.

Ten or more counts support this clonotype. V gene TRBV20-1 combines with J gene TRBJ1-1; D gene uncertain. Germline V gene lookup returns CDR1 DFQATT and CDR2 SNEGSKA (reference sequence). With 0 bases removed from V and 4 bases from J, the gap between germline ends came to 6 bases. The CDR3 extends over 12 amino acids. The DNA of the CDR3 is TGCAGTGCTAGAGATCGCGCCACTGAAGCTTTCTTT. Its translation: CSARDRATEAFF.

This clonotype was seen only a few times. The chain is built from TRBV12-3 or TRBV12-4 and TRBJ1-1, with D tentatively TRBD1 (6 bases). Trimming left V 6 bases short and J 4 bases short, with 21 bases between. The CDR3 sequence is 16 residues long. The DNA for the CDR3 is TGTGCCAGCAGGCCGAATTTGGGGGGCTGGGGCACTGAAGCTTTCTTT. Amino acid sequence: CASRPNLGGWGTEAFF.

The gene calls are TRBV3-1 and TRBJ2-2; D may be TRBD1 or TRBD2 (5 bases each). Germline-derived CDR1 and CDR2 are LGHDT and YNNKEL (reference sequence). The CDR3 has 16 amino acids. V was trimmed by 2 bases and J by 4 bases, leaving 14 bases between them. The CDR3 sequence: CASSQRGARGTGELFF. The CDR3 DNA reads as TGTGCCAGCAGCCAACGAGGTGCGAGGGGCACCGGGGAGCTGTTTTTT.

This chain uses TRBV28 with TRBJ2-7; D is ambiguous. V was trimmed by 5 bases and J by 2 bases, leaving 7 bases between them. The CDR3 extends over 12 amino acids. Germline V CDR1 and CDR2: MDHEN, SYDVKM. The chain's CDR3 is CASSPLPYEQYF. CDR3 coding DNA: TGTGCCAGCAGTCCCCTTCCCTACGAGCAGTACTTC.